The sequence of this T cell receptor (beta chain) was determined in a study of blood T cell repertoires in COVID-19. Study summary: Sites across the United States, Italy and Spain contributed samples from acute and convalescent COVID-19.

This CDR3 has 13 amino acids. V was trimmed by 4 bases and J by 3 bases, leaving 10 bases between them. CDR1 and CDR2 from the germline V gene are MNHEY and SMNVEV (reference sequence). Using immunoSEQ multiplex PCR, the repertoire was profiled, and TCRdb retains in-frame clones only, with some absent. Of over 50,000 clones detected, under 90% appear once; the ten largest clones hold under 3%. The V call is TRBV27, the J call TRBJ2-7, with D maybe TRBD1 (6 bases). The TCR comes from a man aged 45-65 years with acute or convalescent COVID-19. The sequenced material came from peripheral blood. The CDR3 DNA follows: TGTGCCAGCAGTTCGATGGACAGCTACGAGCAGTACTTC. Its protein is CASSSMDSYEQYF.